These T cell receptor beta chains were read from a single sample in a study of blood T cell repertoires in COVID-19. TCRdb keeps only in-frame clones here, not all; method: immunoSEQ multiplex PCR. The sample lists approximately 280,000 clones, roughly 80% occurring once. The sequenced sample consisted of PBMCs or T cells enriched from blood (not recorded which). The source is a man aged 40-49 years who had been exposed to COVID-19. Each CDR3 is given with its conserved first and last residue. A D gene is named only where the DNA matches it firmly. Some rows have no size entry. The others give once, few or many, or a class for an expanded clone.

D gene: -
V gene: TRBV7-9
clone size: -
J gene: TRBJ2-7
CDR3 protein: CASSPPARSYEQYF
CDR3 DNA: TGTGCCAGCAGCCCCCCCGCCAGATCCTACGAGCAGTACTTC

D gene: TRBD1
V gene: TRBV5-5
clone size: -
J gene: TRBJ2-2
CDR3 protein: CASSSRDRANGELFF
CDR3 DNA: TGTGCCAGCAGCTCCAGGGACAGGGCTAACGGGGAGCTGTTTTTT

D gene: -
V gene: TRBV10-1
clone size: -
J gene: TRBJ1-1
CDR3 protein: CASSDSTGVNTEAFF
CDR3 DNA: TGCGCCAGCAGTGACTCGACAGGCGTGAACACTGAAGCTTTCTTT

D gene: -
V gene: TRBV2
clone size: -
J gene: TRBJ2-5
CDR3 protein: CASIGAGEETQYF
CDR3 DNA: TGTGCCAGCATTGGAGCCGGAGAAGAGACCCAGTACTTC

D gene: TRBD1
V gene: TRBV18
clone size: -
J gene: TRBJ1-5
CDR3 protein: CASSRGLPGQGADQPQHF
CDR3 DNA: TGTGCCAGCTCACGAGGATTACCGGGACAGGGGGCTGACCAGCCCCAGCATTTT

D gene: TRBD1
V gene: TRBV6-5
clone size: -
J gene: TRBJ2-2
CDR3 protein: CGTGTGDNTGELFF
CDR3 DNA: TGTGGCACCGGGACAGGGGATAACACCGGGGAGCTGTTTTTT

D gene: TRBD1
V gene: TRBV27
clone size: -
J gene: TRBJ2-4
CDR3 protein: CASSLYETGSIQYF
CDR3 DNA: TGTGCCAGCAGTTTATACGAGACAGGGTCTATTCAGTACTTC

D gene: -
V gene: TRBV30
clone size: -
J gene: TRBJ1-1
CDR3 protein: CAWTRSGKPEAFF
CDR3 DNA: TGTGCCTGGACCCGGAGCGGGAAGCCTGAAGCTTTCTTT

D gene: -
V gene: TRBV4-2
clone size: -
J gene: TRBJ2-1
CDR3 protein: CASSQAGGSYNEQFF
CDR3 DNA: TGTGCCAGCAGCCAAGCAGGAGGGTCCTACAATGAGCAGTTCTTC

D gene: -
V gene: TRBV5-5
clone size: -
J gene: TRBJ1-5
CDR3 protein: CASSLEGQGIGQPQHF
CDR3 DNA: TGTGCCAGCAGCTTGGAAGGGCAGGGGATAGGTCAGCCCCAGCATTTT

D gene: TRBD2
V gene: TRBV13
clone size: -
J gene: TRBJ2-7
CDR3 protein: CASSYHSGGNYEQYF
CDR3 DNA: TGTGCCAGCAGCTACCATAGCGGGGGAAACTACGAGCAGTACTTC

D gene: -
V gene: TRBV6-1
clone size: -
J gene: TRBJ2-1
CDR3 protein: CASSAQGGSGKHYNEQFF
CDR3 DNA: TGTGCCAGCAGTGCCCAGGGGGGTAGCGGAAAACACTACAATGAGCAGTTCTTC

D gene: TRBD1
V gene: TRBV7-9
clone size: few
J gene: TRBJ1-2
CDR3 protein: CASRRTGEAYGYTF
CDR3 DNA: TGTGCCAGCAGACGCACAGGGGAGGCATATGGCTACACCTTC

D gene: -
V gene: TRBV6-5
clone size: once
J gene: TRBJ2-6
CDR3 protein: CASRPDFGANVLTF
CDR3 DNA: TGTGCCAGCAGACCTGACTTTGGGGCCAACGTCCTGACTTTC

D gene: TRBD2
V gene: TRBV29-1
clone size: -
J gene: TRBJ2-3
CDR3 protein: CSVATSLSTDTQYF
CDR3 DNA: TGCAGCGTTGCGACTAGCCTCAGCACAGATACGCAGTATTTT

D gene: -
V gene: TRBV10-2
clone size: -
J gene: TRBJ1-5
CDR3 protein: CASLDGQFVGQPQHF
CDR3 DNA: TGCGCCAGCCTTGATGGGCAGTTTGTAGGTCAGCCCCAGCATTTT

D gene: -
V gene: TRBV9
clone size: -
J gene: TRBJ2-3
CDR3 protein: CASSAGPNTRDTQYF
CDR3 DNA: TGTGCCAGCAGCGCGGGTCCCAACACCCGAGATACGCAGTATTTT

D gene: TRBD1
V gene: TRBV7-2
clone size: -
J gene: TRBJ1-1
CDR3 protein: CASSLEGANTEAFF
CDR3 DNA: TGTGCCAGCAGCTTAGAGGGGGCTAACACTGAAGCTTTCTTT

D gene: -
V gene: TRBV18
clone size: once
J gene: TRBJ1-3
CDR3 protein: CASSPEVGNTIYF
CDR3 DNA: TGTGCCAGCTCACCGGAGGTTGGAAACACCATATATTTT

D gene: -
V gene: TRBV12-3/TRBV12-4
clone size: -
J gene: TRBJ2-7
CDR3 protein: CASEVQGTYEQYF
CDR3 DNA: TGTGCCAGCGAAGTTCAGGGCACCTACGAGCAGTACTTC

D gene: TRBD1
V gene: TRBV5-5
clone size: -
J gene: TRBJ1-2
CDR3 protein: CASSQAGQGYGYTF
CDR3 DNA: TGTGCCAGCAGCCAAGCGGGACAGGGGTATGGCTACACCTTC

D gene: TRBD2
V gene: TRBV10-1
clone size: -
J gene: TRBJ2-1
CDR3 protein: CASSEKGLVRNEQFF
CDR3 DNA: TGCGCCAGCAGTGAGAAGGGACTAGTGAGGAATGAGCAGTTCTTC

D gene: -
V gene: TRBV19
clone size: -
J gene: TRBJ2-7
CDR3 protein: CASSSLGRYEQYF
CDR3 DNA: TGTGCCAGTAGCTCCCTGGGCAGGTACGAGCAGTACTTC

D gene: TRBD2
V gene: TRBV18
clone size: -
J gene: TRBJ2-5
CDR3 protein: CASSPTLAGNQETQYF
CDR3 DNA: TGTGCCAGCTCGCCAACTCTAGCGGGGAATCAAGAGACCCAGTACTTC

D gene: TRBD2
V gene: TRBV19
clone size: -
J gene: TRBJ2-2
CDR3 protein: CASSSGRGSGELFF
CDR3 DNA: TGTGCCAGTAGTAGCGGGAGAGGGTCCGGGGAGCTGTTTTTT

D gene: -
V gene: TRBV19
clone size: -
J gene: TRBJ1-1
CDR3 protein: CASSIVRGTEAFF
CDR3 DNA: TGTGCCAGTAGTATTGTCAGGGGCACTGAAGCTTTCTTT

D gene: -
V gene: TRBV9
clone size: -
J gene: TRBJ1-6
CDR3 protein: CASSVRQSSYNSPLHF
CDR3 DNA: TGTGCCAGCAGCGTCCGACAGAGCTCCTATAATTCACCCCTCCACTTT

D gene: -
V gene: TRBV7-9
clone size: many
J gene: TRBJ1-6
CDR3 protein: CASSRDRHQRSPLHF
CDR3 DNA: TGTGCCAGCAGCCGAGACAGGCACCAGCGTTCACCCCTCCACTTT